A single sample gave rise to the 30 T cell receptor beta chains below, sequenced in a study of blood T cells in healthy people across ages. A second about 6 to 12 cycle PCR used barcoded and J-beta primers. TCRdb re-derived calls from the 5' RACE reads in MiXCR, one entry per CDR3 protein. This sample has 780,000 or so distinct CDR3 sequences, with 45% to 70% found just once. The material sequenced was blood. The receptors come from a man aged 40-50 years in good health.

This clonotype has a handful of counts. This sequence joins TRBV11-2 and TRBJ2-1, with D perhaps TRBD2 (5 bases). Per the germline V gene, CDR1 is SGHAT and CDR2 is FQNNGV. V was clipped by 1 base and J by 9 bases, with 10 bases between them. This CDR3 is built from 13 residues. The CDR3 region is CASSLGGLGEQFF. CDR3 nucleotide sequence: TGTGCCAGCAGCTTAGGAGGGCTTGGTGAGCAGTTCTTC. The full variable domain, with the rest looked up from reference TRBV11-2 and TRBJ2-1, is EAGVAQSPRYKIIEKRQSVAFWCNPISGHATLYWYQQILGQGPKLLIQFQNNGVVDDSQLPKDRFSAERLKGVDSTLKIQPAKLEDSAVYLCASSLGGLGEQFFGPGTRLTVL.

Concerning this clonotype: An end of the junction differs from the germline gene, which may be a read error. V is TRBV28 and J is TRBJ2-7; 8 bases match TRBD2. CDR3 size: 15 residues. Germline V gene data show CDR1 as MDHEN and CDR2 as SYDVKM. Here the CDR3 reads CPSSFGGRYSYEQYF. The CDR3 DNA follows: TGTCCCAGCAGTTTTGGCGGGAGGTACTCCTACGAGCAGTACTTC.

This chain uses TRBV10-3 with TRBJ2-7; 8 positions match TRBD1. Losses at the gene ends were 4 bases for V and 5 bases for J; bases not matched to a gene: 7. The CDR3 is 14 amino acids. Germline V gives CDR1 ENHRY, CDR2 SYGVKD. For the CDR3, the DNA is TGTGCCATCAGTGTCCCCGGACAGGGTGACGAGCAGTACTTC. This translates into CAISVPGQGDEQYF.

V is TRBV7-9 and J is TRBJ1-2; 7 bases line up with TRBD1. The CDR3 is made up of 13 amino acids. Per germline, CDR1 SEHNR and CDR2 FQNEAQ (reference sequence). Losses at the gene ends were 7 bases for V and 8 bases for J; bases not matched to a gene: 10. The CDR3, as DNA: TGTGCCAGCACACACCAGGGGGAGGGAGGCTACACCTTC. Amino acids: CASTHQGEGGYTF.

In this sample, this clonotype turned up a few times. The chain has TRBV28 and TRBJ1-4, with D possibly matching TRBD1 (5 bases). The CDR3 has 16 residues. Germline CDR1 MDHEN, CDR2 SYDVKM. V lost 2 bases and J 5 bases, leaving 15 bases between the germline ends. In nucleotides, the CDR3 is TGTGCCAGCAGTTTAATGACAGTACCGGTAAATGAAAAACTGTTTTTT. This translates into CASSLMTVPVNEKLFF.

The gene calls are TRBV6-2 or TRBV6-3 and TRBJ2-5; 9 bases line up with TRBD2. The CDR3 has 17 amino acids. Trimming cost V 5 bases and J 2 bases; bases outside gene matches: 12. Germline loops: CDR1 MNHEY, CDR2 SVGEGT. The CDR3 nucleotides are TGTGCCAGCAGTGGTAGCGGGAGCCCCCAAACTCAAGAGACCCAGTACTTC. It codes for CASSGSGSPQTQETQYF.

The rearrangement uses TRBV20-1 and TRBJ2-3; 7 bases align to TRBD1. The CDR3 is made up of 12 amino acids. The germline CDR1 and CDR2 sequences are DFQATT and SNEGSKA (reference sequence). The J segment lost 1 base and the V segment lost 8 bases, leaving 3 bases of the junction unmatched. This CDR3 reads CSSDRGTDTQYF. CDR3 nucleotides: TGCAGTAGCGACAGGGGCACAGATACGCAGTATTTT.

The rearrangement uses TRBV15 and TRBJ2-1, with 11 bases aligning to TRBD2. The V gene's germline CDR1 is LNHNV and CDR2 YYDKDF (reference sequence). This CDR3 is 16 amino acids long. The V gene end was trimmed by 3 bases and the J gene end by 2 bases; junction bases not matched to a gene: 3. As DNA, the CDR3 is TGTGCCACCAGCAGCTTGACTAGCGGGGCCTACAATGAGCAGTTCTTC. It is translated as CATSSLTSGAYNEQFF.

J is TRBJ2-4 and V is TRBV6-2 or TRBV6-3; TRBD2 matches at 7 bases. The germline V gene has CDR1 MNHEY and CDR2 SVGEGT. CDR3 length: 18 residues. The V and J ends lost 6 bases and 3 bases, in that order; junction bases with no gene match: 17. DNA of the CDR3: TGTGCCAGCAGCCGTGGGGTGCTAGCGGCCCGGTTCAAAAACATTCAGTACTTC. Amino acids: CASSRGVLAARFKNIQYF.

This clonotype was detected a few times. The J gene is TRBJ2-3, the V gene TRBV20-1; D may be TRBD2 (5 bases). This CDR3 region has 16 residues. The germline V gene has CDR1 DFQATT and CDR2 SNEGSKA (reference sequence). The ends were cut back, 3 bases at V and 4 bases at J, with 20 bases in the middle. This CDR3 reads CSASPSLPRGSDTQYF. The CDR3 DNA reads TGCAGTGCTAGCCCATCCCTCCCCCGCGGGTCAGATACGCAGTATTTT.

The gene calls are TRBV2 and TRBJ2-4, with 7 bases aligning to TRBD1. The J call is doubtful: the DNA matches TRBJ2-5 better. The CDR3 spans 14 residues. Germline CDR1 and CDR2: SNHLY and FYNNEI. CDR3 amino acids: CASGVSGGQETQYF. Here the CDR3 DNA reads TGTGCCAGCGGTGTATCAGGGGGTCAAGAGACCCAGTACTTC.

This clonotype was seen ten or more times. This chain joins TRBV28 and TRBJ2-7; D is unresolved. The CDR3 has 11 amino acids. The germline CDR1 and CDR2 sequences are MDHEN and SYDVKM. V lost 6 bases and J 3 bases, leaving 6 bases between the germline ends. In DNA, the CDR3 is TGTGCCAGCAGCTTACGCTACGAGCAGTACTTC. Translation gives CASSLRYEQYF.

This clonotype showed up many times. The chain is built from TRBV7-2 and TRBJ2-5, with D possibly called TRBD1 or TRBD2 (6 bases each). Between the trimmed V and J ends, which lost 2 bases and 5 bases, there was a span of 15 bases. Germline V CDR1 and CDR2: SGHTA, FQGNSA. CDR3 length equals 15 residues. The CDR3 nucleotides are TGTGCCAGCAGCTTATATTACGGGGGCGGGGAGACCCAGTACTTC. It encodes CASSLYYGGGETQYF.

This clonotype has only a few counts. The chain is built from TRBV20-1 and TRBJ2-4, with 13 bases lining up with TRBD2. The CDR3 has 15 amino acids. Germline V gives CDR1 DFQATT, CDR2 SNEGSKA (reference sequence). V gave up 3 bases and J gave up 8 bases; unmatched junction bases: 7. The CDR3 region has the DNA TGCAGTGCTAGTAAGACTAGCGGGGGGTCGGACATTCAGTACTTC. Protein: CSASKTSGGSDIQYF.

CDR3 residues: CASSIGGASQPQHF. The CDR3 coding sequence is TGTGCCAGCAGTATAGGGGGGGCGAGTCAGCCCCAGCATTTT. The chain joins TRBV2 to TRBJ1-5; TRBD1 might be the D (6 bases). Trimming removed 5 bases from V and 6 bases from J, with 14 bases in between. The length of the CDR3 is 14 residues. Germline CDR1 is SNHLY and CDR2 is FYNNEI.

This clonotype was counted a few times. The rearrangement joins TRBV5-1 to TRBJ2-7; D is perhaps TRBD1 or TRBD2 (8 bases each). The germline V gene has CDR1 SGHRS and CDR2 YFSETQ. CDR3 length: 16 amino acids. The ends were cut back, 2 bases at V and 1 base at J, with 16 bases in the middle. CDR3 sequence reads: CASSLGQGLDSYEQYF. The CDR3, as DNA: TGCGCCAGCAGCTTAGGACAGGGACTAGATTCCTACGAGCAGTACTTC. The full variable domain, its missing parts supplied by reference TRBV5-1 and TRBJ2-7, is KAGVTQTPRYLIKTRGQQVTLSCSPISGHRSVSWYQQTPGQGLQFLFEYFSETQRNKGNFPGRFSGRQFSNSRSEMNVSTLELGDSALYLCASSLGQGLDSYEQYFGPGTRLTVT.

This clonotype came up a few times. This chain uses TRBV24-1 with TRBJ2-3, with D unclear. The V end was cut by 6 bases, the J end by 6 bases, with 15 bases between. The CDR3 is 14 residues long. Germline values: CDR1 KGHDR, CDR2 SFDVKD. The CDR3 loop reads CATSTTTPRDTQYF. CDR3 nucleotide sequence: TGTGCCACCAGTACGACGACCCCGCGGGATACGCAGTATTTT.

To note about this clonotype: Being one base from a much bigger clone, this may be a read error. The chain carries TRBV20-1 and TRBJ2-7, with 7 bases matching TRBD2. The closer fit of TRBJ2-5 to the DNA end suggests the J call may be wrong. The CDR3 spans 12 residues. Germline V lookup: CDR1 DFQATT, CDR2 SNEGSKA (reference sequence). CDR3 coding DNA: TGCAGTGCTAGATGGACGGGAGGGACCCAGTACTTC. Translation gives CSARWTGGTQYF.

This clonotype was observed a handful of times. The rearrangement links TRBV4-3 to TRBJ2-5; 8 bases map to TRBD2. V lost 6 bases and J lost 5; bases outside the gene matches: 11. CDR3 length: 15 amino acids. CDR1 is LGHNA and CDR2 is YSLEER in the germline V gene. The CDR3 spells CASSTGTRNIETQYF. CDR3 nucleotides: TGCGCCAGCAGTACCGGGACTAGGAATATCGAGACCCAGTACTTC.

The chain couples TRBV6-2 or TRBV6-3 to TRBJ2-7; 10 bases align to TRBD2. The CDR3 has 18 amino acids. The trim removed 6 bases at V and 3 bases at J, leaving 17 bases unmatched. In germline, CDR1 is MNHEY, CDR2 SVGEGT. CDR3 bases: TGTGCCAGCAGCCCAGCTAGCGGGAGAGCTGGAAGACTCTACGAGCAGTACTTC. This gives the protein CASSPASGRAGRLYEQYF.

This clonotype was counted only a few times. The rearrangement links TRBV7-2 to TRBJ2-1, with D perhaps matching TRBD2 (5 bases). This CDR3 is 20 amino acids long. The germline gives CDR1 SGHTA, CDR2 FQGNSA. The V end was cut by 1 base, the J end by 3 bases, with 25 bases between. CDR3 bases: TGTGCCAGCAGCTTAGGTGCTTTCCCCGACTCGAAGCGGAACTACAATGAGCAGTTCTTC. Its protein product is CASSLGAFPDSKRNYNEQFF.

The rearrangement uses TRBV7-8 and TRBJ1-5; TRBD1 matches at 8 bases. V was clipped by 1 base and J by 6 bases; unmatched bases: 8. The CDR3 consists of 16 residues. Germline CDR1 is SGHVS and CDR2 is FQNEAQ. The CDR3 region is CASSLDAGGKRQPQHF. CDR3 in DNA: TGTGCCAGCAGCTTAGACGCAGGGGGCAAGCGTCAGCCCCAGCATTTT.

J is TRBJ2-7 and V is TRBV20-1, with 13 bases identical to TRBD2. This CDR3 comprises 14 residues. CDR1 DFQATT and CDR2 SNEGSKA come from the germline V gene (reference sequence). V was clipped by 5 bases and J by 4 bases; unmatched bases: 5. CDR3 sequence reads: CSAGGTSGIYEQYF. DNA of the CDR3: TGCAGTGCTGGGGGGACTAGCGGGATATACGAGCAGTACTTC.

The V and J genes are TRBV29-1 and TRBJ2-1, with 8 bases matching TRBD2. V dropped 7 bases and J dropped 4; count of bases not matched to a gene: 9. CDR3 length: 14 amino acids. Germline CDR1 and CDR2: SQVTM and ANQGSEA. The DNA of the CDR3 is TGCAGCGCTTTAGGCGGGGGGATTTACAATGAGCAGTTCTTC. Its protein product is CSALGGGIYNEQFF.

This rearrangement joins TRBV2 to TRBJ2-5; D is tentatively TRBD1 or TRBD2 (7 bases each). The end of the DNA aligns better with TRBJ2-7, so the J call may be wrong. The CDR3 spans 13 residues. CDR1 SNHLY and CDR2 FYNNEI come from the germline V gene. The DNA for the CDR3 is TGTGCCAGGAAACCACAGGGGAGGGACGAGCAGTACTTC. Amino acids: CARKPQGRDEQYF.

The chain joins TRBV4-2 to TRBJ2-7, with 7 bases lining up with TRBD1. Germline-derived CDR1 and CDR2 are LGHNA and YNFKEQ. The CDR3 extends over 17 amino acids. The V gene end was trimmed by 0 bases and the J gene end by 6 bases; junction bases not matched to a gene: 14. CDR3: CASSQEGTGVAGSEQYF. Here the CDR3 DNA reads TGTGCCAGCAGCCAAGAGGGTACAGGGGTAGCAGGATCCGAGCAGTACTTC.

The chain has TRBV14 and TRBJ2-3; possible D gene TRBD2, 5 bases. The CDR3 covers 14 residues. Germline values: CDR1 SGHDN, CDR2 FVKESK. V lost 5 bases, J lost 9 bases, and 18 bases lay in between. CDR3 nucleotides: TGTGCCAGCAGCGAAAGCGGACTCCTACAGACGCAGTATTTT. Its translation is CASSESGLLQTQYF. The full variable domain, with the rest looked up from reference TRBV14 and TRBJ2-3, is EAGVTQFPSHSVIEKGQTVTLRCDPISGHDNLYWYRRVMGKEIKFLLHFVKESKQDESGMPNNRFLAERTGGTYSTLKVQPAELEDSGVYFCASSESGLLQTQYFGPGTRLTVL.

In this sample, this clonotype turned up a few times. This chain links TRBV28 with TRBJ2-5, with 7 positions matching TRBD1. Trimming removed 2 bases from V and 3 bases from J; junction bases left unmatched: 6. CDR1 is MDHEN and CDR2 is SYDVKM in the germline V gene. The CDR3 length is 15 residues. CDR3: CASSLGDRDEETQYF. In DNA form, the CDR3 reads TGTGCCAGCAGTTTAGGAGACAGGGATGAAGAGACCCAGTACTTC. The full variable domain, with the rest looked up from reference TRBV28 and TRBJ2-5, is DVKVTQSSRYLVKRTGEKVFLECVQDMDHENMFWYRQDPGLGLRLIYFSYDVKMKEKGDIPEGYSVSREKKERFSLILESASTNQTSMYLCASSLGDRDEETQYFGPGTRLLVL.

This sequence joins TRBV7-2 and TRBJ1-4; D is unclear. CDR3 length equals 15 residues. V dropped 0 bases and J dropped 6 bases, with 11 bases sitting between them. From germline, CDR1 is SGHTA and CDR2 FQGNSA. CDR3 amino acids: CASSLAPAVYEKLFF. CDR3 DNA sequence: TGTGCCAGCAGCTTAGCCCCAGCGGTATATGAAAAACTGTTTTTT.

This sequence joins TRBV20-1 and TRBJ1-1, with D hard to call. In germline, CDR1 is DFQATT, CDR2 SNEGSKA (reference sequence). Trimming stripped 5 bases from V and 11 bases from J, with 15 bases between. CDR3 length: 11 residues. CDR3 bases: TGCAGTGCTTATGCGGTGGGTCAGGCTTTCTTT. This codes for CSAYAVGQAFF.